This entry concerns a single T cell receptor beta chain. The antigen is undetermined. Repertoires were generated with immunoSEQ multiplex PCR, while TCRdb's copy carries only in-frame clones and drops some. The data contain 120,000 or so clones, around 85% of them singletons. This record comes from a study of radiation and T cells in renal cell carcinoma. Study in general: Nephrectomy followed 15 Gy stereotactic body radiation by 4 weeks. The study, taken as a whole, reports: From baseline, blood top tumor clonotypes peaked at 2 weeks post-radiation.

Germline V gene lookup returns CDR1 MNHNY and CDR2 SVGAGI (reference sequence). The CDR3 consists of 15 residues. Trimming took 6 bases from V and 1 from J, leaving 16 bases between them. Time point: blood 2 weeks post-SBRT. The treatment here: 15 Gy SBRT to primary tumor, nephrectomy 4 weeks later. Radiation-treated patients gave blood at baseline, week 2 and week 4. The rearrangement links TRBV6-6 to TRBJ2-7; D may be TRBD1 or TRBD2 (6 bases each). The sample in question was blood, obtained from a patient whose treatment included radiotherapy and nephrectomy. This TCR was sampled from a man aged 45-65 years with renal cell carcinoma. CDR3 protein: CASRSMGGVSYEQYF. The CDR3 DNA follows: TGTGCCAGCAGATCCATGGGGGGCGTTTCCTACGAGCAGTACTTC.